The 2 T cell receptor beta chains in this list originate from one sample, sequenced in a study of blood T cell repertoires in COVID-19. Clones were read by immunoSEQ multiplex PCR, and TCRdb kept only the in-frame ones, dropping some. The sample consists of a few hundred thousand clones, about 81% of them appearing once. Sequencing was carried out using PBMCs or T cells enriched from blood (not recorded which). The source is a man between 40 and 49 years old who had recovered from COVID-19.

V gene TRBV3-1 (or the pseudogene TRBV3-2) combines with J gene TRBJ2-1; the D gene is possibly TRBD1 (6 bases). The germline CDR1 and CDR2 sequences are LGHDT and YNNKEL (reference sequence). The CDR3 covers 15 residues. Between the trimmed V and J ends, which lost 4 bases and 3 bases, there was a span of 13 bases. DNA for the CDR3: TGTGCCAGCAGCCTGTCAGGGGCGAACTACAATGAGCAGTTCTTC. It yields the protein CASSLSGANYNEQFF.

V gene TRBV7-9 combines with J gene TRBJ1-2; D gene ambiguous. The ends were cut back, 5 bases at V and 3 bases at J, with 16 bases in the middle. CDR1 is SEHNR, CDR2 FQNEAQ, per germline (reference sequence). The length of the CDR3 is 15 residues. CDR3 in DNA: TGTGCCAGCAGCCCCAGTAGGGCGGGAGACTATGGCTACACCTTC. Translated, it gives CASSPSRAGDYGYTF.